This T cell receptor beta chain appears in the sequencing data of a study of metastatic and nonmetastatic thyroid tumors. Each patient went into thyroid surgery without having received any treatment. Per the study methods: The study built a papillary thyroid cancer distant-metastasis classifier from CDR3 differences across clinicopathological groups. TCRdb re-processed the PCR reads through MiXCR. The V and J calls were not made by the authors but by TCRdb's processing. The data hold 5,000 or so clones, with 25% to 30% observed a single time. CDR1 and CDR2 (germline): SEHNR, FQNEAQ (reference sequence). The CDR3 is made up of 14 amino acids. Sample share makes this clone medium-sized. One junction end disagrees with the germline gene, perhaps due to a read error.

The chain joins TRBV7-9 to TRBJ2-1; D is unresolved. The clonotype comes from a female donor with papillary thyroid cancer or a benign thyroid nodule (not recorded which). Some clones in this sample may be carry-over from other donors' samples. Sequences were obtained from adjacent normal tissue. CDR3 nucleotides: TGTGCCAGCAGTCGGCTCGCGTCCTTCAATGAGCAGTTCTTC. Translation: CASSRLASFNEQFF. Based on the CDR3 plus reference TRBV7-9 and TRBJ2-1, the full variable domain is DTGVSQNPRHKITKRGQNVTFRCDPISEHNRLYWYRQTLGQGPEFLTYFQNEAQLEKSRLLSDRFSAERPKGSFSTLEIQRTEQGDSAMYLCASSRLASFNEQFFGPGTRLTVL.